This T cell receptor beta chain is from a study of CD8 T cells in ankylosing spondylitis. Study conclusions and caveats: Made up of fewer than ten highly homologous variants, a TCR beta motif appeared characteristic of ankylosing spondylitis blood. A number of the motif variants had already been described in reactive arthritis synovial fluid and blood. Disease-linked clones were reportedly significantly enriched in matched ankylosing spondylitis synovial fluid.

TCRdb used MiXCR to reprocess the 5' RACE reads, holding one entry per CDR3 protein. This table holds roughly 470,000 distinct CDR3 sequences, roughly a quarter found once. The CDR3 has 16 amino acids. V was cut by 5 bases and J by 5 bases, with 18 bases left in between. Germline V gene sequence: CDR1 SGHAT, CDR2 FQNNGV. Notes on this clonotype: The antigen is undetermined.

The sequenced sample consisted of blood, either unsorted or a sorted T cell fraction (not recorded which). This chain uses TRBV11-2 with TRBJ2-2; TRBD1 or TRBD2 may be the D gene (5 bases each). This sequence was found in a male donor with ankylosing spondylitis. For the CDR3, the DNA is TGTGCCAGCAGCCCCCCATACGGGGCGGAGACCGGGGAGCTGTTTTTT. The encoded protein is CASSPPYGAETGELFF.